This section outlines one TCR beta chain sequence together with its context. Its antigen is not yet known. Per-base qualities were not stored, and no clone one base away is much larger. TCR CDR3 regions were amplified from genomic DNA by multiplex PCR using the deep immunoSEQ assay. Extracted genomic DNA from each cell subset was distributed evenly across all wells of several immunoSEQ 96-well plates, and each plate was treated as a replicate. For sorted subsets, each replicate PCR was loaded with roughly 200 ng genomic DNA, equivalent to some 31,000 T cell genomes. Purified libraries were quantified with a Qubit 3.0 fluorometer, sized on a Bioanalyzer 2100, and re-quantified with the KAPA Library Quantification kit. Every immunoSEQ 96-well plate was sequenced on a separate single-read 150-cycle Illumina NextSeq 550 flow cell. As for how the authors treated the data: Because only junctional sequences without quality scores were contained in the immunoSEQ output, filtering matching that applied to full-length reads could not be performed. To assign V/J genes and CDR3, sequences were annotated using PyIR, a Python wrapper for IgBLAST v1.9, with IMGT germline references. Any read was removed if the V/J assignment was weak (E-value above 1e-6), the CDR3 was missing, or the read contained stop codons, out-of-frame junctions, or ambiguous translated residues. V3J clonotypes were defined by identical inferred V gene, J gene, and CDR3 amino acid sequence. The percentage overlap between two repertoires was calculated by dividing the number of shared unique clonotypes by the size of the smaller repertoire. Three approaches were used to assess repertoire richness: RTK rarefaction, the Chao1 estimator, and Recon v2.1 estimates of unobserved clonotypes. Generation probabilities for all TCRbeta clonotypes obtained by the gDNA method from a handful of donors were computed using OLGA. The table comes from immuneACCESS by way of TCRdb, which keeps in-frame sequences with V and J called. Part of the clones is missing from these tables; in studies checked, under half for an unresolved V gene and the rest for unknown reasons. The DNA gave D and trimming, while V, J and clone size come from that table. Counted in this sample were 180,000 or so clones; approximately 95% of them appeared once. The leading ten clones occupy 0.067% of the sample.

The donors were healthy, HIV-negative adults with no recently reported acute infections or vaccinations. Every donor was a Caucasian adult living in Nashville, Tennessee, USA. CD4+ T cells were enriched by magnetic negative selection; naive cells were then positively selected on CD45RA, and the negative fraction formed the memory subset. After blood collection by leukapheresis, PBMCs were isolated using Ficoll-Histopaque density gradient centrifugation and then cryopreserved in the vapor phase of liquid nitrogen. Analytical flow cytometry was used to check the purity and quantity of each magnetically sorted T cell population. Each sorted fraction had its genomic DNA isolated and then quantified by UV absorbance on a Nanodrop 2000c. These data come from a study of shared clonotypes between healthy human individuals (dated by TCRdb to 2019 to 2021). In terms of the full investigation: Three men and two women, aged 18 to 49 years, made up the cohort. For each donor, three plates each were used for CD4 naive and CD4 memory, two plates were used for CD8 naive, and one plate was used for CD8 memory. To estimate repertoire size and how much clonotypes are shared between individuals, the study performed deep sequencing of blood TCR repertoires from about five healthy adults. Libraries were prepared and TCR repertoires were sequenced by different laboratories using diverse techniques, in order to increase sequencing depth and limit assay-specific biases. Leukapheresis yielded between about 0.8 and 8.9 billion PBMCs per donor.

Results and caveats for the whole study, not just this receptor: When a handful of donors were compared, the shared fraction of clonotypes was 5% to 6.5% for naive CD4, 3% to 4% for naive CD8, 2% to 2.5% for memory CD4, and 0.4% for memory CD8. Incomplete sequencing was indicated by rarefaction of sorted-subset datasets, despite the large sequencing depth. Sampling was restricted to blood, and TCR repertoires in tissue are likely to differ from TCR repertoires in blood. Naive subsets generally had larger estimated clonotype richness than memory subsets did. Pairwise subsampling indicated that sequencing depth was expected to affect the degree of clonotype sharing among donors. Compared with non-shared clonotypes, the clonotypes found in all four sorted-subset donors had higher generation probabilities. Because the study included only a small number of donors, the genetic and exposure-history diversity represented was limited.

This TCR was sampled from a woman under 40 in good health. Sequencing was performed on naive CD4+ T cells sorted from blood. Interpreted using the paper, the cell subset or site label stands for: CD45RA+ positively selected.

The nucleotide sequence reads TGTGCCAGCAGTCCCACTCTTCGGACCTCGGGATACGAGCAGTACTTC. Its amino acids are CASSPTLRTSGYEQYF. The chain joins TRBV28 to TRBJ2-7; TRBD2 is a weak D gene call, 5 bases matching. V is cut by 5 bases and J by 4 bases, and the space between the germline ends is 21 bases. Counted from cysteine to phenylalanine, this CDR3 has 16 amino acids. The retained sequence is limited to the CDR3, 48 bases, with the frame set at the first base. The germline V gene provides CDR1 MDHEN and CDR2 SYDVKM.